Below, 16 T cell receptor beta chains from the same sample are listed, as sequenced in a study of blood T cell repertoires in COVID-19. Repertoires were generated with immunoSEQ multiplex PCR, while TCRdb's copy carries only in-frame clones and drops some. The sample includes around 330,000 clones, roughly 90% of them seen just once. The sequencing input was PBMCs or T cells enriched from blood (not recorded which). These receptors were taken from a woman in her thirties or forties who had recovered from COVID-19.

The rearrangement joins TRBV28 to TRBJ1-6, with D unclear. The CDR3 has 14 residues. Germline V lookup: CDR1 MDHEN, CDR2 SYDVKM. The V end was cut by 3 bases, the J end by 6 bases, with 9 bases between. The CDR3 nucleotides are TGTGCCAGCAGTTTCCCCCTTATTAATTCACCCCTCCACTTT. It specifies CASSFPLINSPLHF.

This clone has only one observation. The chain employs TRBV7-2 and TRBJ2-7, with TRBD2 matching over 8 bases. CDR1 is SGHTA, CDR2 FQGNSA, per germline. The V gene end was trimmed by 5 bases and the J gene end by 4 bases; junction bases not matched to a gene: 10. The CDR3 loop spans 15 amino acids. CDR3 in amino acids: CASSIVAGSGYEQYF. CDR3 coding DNA: TGTGCCAGCAGCATCGTAGCGGGGTCGGGGTACGAGCAGTACTTC.

CDR3 DNA sequence: TGTGCCAGCAGCTTGGGGCCGCCAGATACGCAGTATTTT. Encoded protein: CASSLGPPDTQYF. The gene calls are TRBV5-5 and TRBJ2-3; D is undetermined. The CDR3 runs 13 residues. The germline V and J ends were trimmed by 0 bases and 4 bases, with 6 bases remaining between them. Germline values: CDR1 SGHKS, CDR2 YYEKEE (reference sequence).

The chain recombines TRBV2 with TRBJ2-5; 9 bases fit TRBD2. Germline V gives CDR1 SNHLY, CDR2 FYNNEI. The CDR3 has 17 residues. After removal of 4 bases from V and 7 bases from J, the junction contained 16 bases not matched to a gene. CDR3 amino acids: CASSAPPSGVRSGTQYF. The DNA for the CDR3 is TGTGCCAGCAGTGCGCCCCCTAGCGGGGTTCGGTCTGGGACCCAGTACTTC.

The chain is built from TRBV19 and TRBJ1-1; 9 positions match TRBD1. CDR1 and CDR2 (germline): LNHDA, SQIVND (reference sequence). CDR3 length: 13 amino acids. Germline trimming cut 6 bases from V and 5 bases from J; bases unmatched to any gene: 4. The CDR3 loop is CASRSQGATEAFF. In DNA form, the CDR3 reads TGTGCCAGTAGGTCACAGGGGGCGACTGAAGCTTTCTTT.

The gene calls are TRBV10-1 and TRBJ2-1; maybe TRBD2 (6 bases). V was shortened by 7 bases and J by 8 bases, with 21 bases between the two germline ends. Germline CDR1 reads WNHNN; CDR2 reads SYGVQD (reference sequence). The CDR3 spans 15 residues. CDR3 region: CASTWDFGTFDEQFF. The CDR3 DNA reads as TGCGCCAGCACTTGGGACTTCGGGACTTTCGATGAGCAGTTCTTC.

This chain connects TRBV5-4 to TRBJ2-3, with D hard to call. The germline gives CDR1 SGHNT, CDR2 YYREEE (reference sequence). The CDR3 spans 15 residues. V shed 2 bases and J shed 2 bases, with 12 bases lying between them. The DNA for the CDR3 is TGTGCCAGCAGCTTTCTCATAGCTGACACAGATACGCAGTATTTT. Amino acid sequence: CASSFLIADTDTQYF.

The CDR3 coding sequence is TGTGCCAGCAGTGTGACCGGGACAGAGTACGAGCAGTACTTC. Protein product: CASSVTGTEYEQYF. The chain uses TRBV25-1 and TRBJ2-7; 7 bases align to TRBD1. Unmatched junction bases numbered 7, after V lost 4 bases and J lost 4 bases. CDR3 length: 14 residues. Germline CDR1 and CDR2: MGHDK and SYGVNS.

This chain links TRBV28 with TRBJ2-1, with 10 nucleotides matching TRBD2. The CDR3 has 16 amino acids. The V and J ends lost 5 bases and 4 bases, in that order; junction bases with no gene match: 8. The germline gives CDR1 MDHEN, CDR2 SYDVKM. DNA of the CDR3: TGTGCCAGCAGTCCGAAGCGGGGGGGACGTTACAATGAGCAGTTCTTC. Translating gives CASSPKRGGRYNEQFF. The full variable domain, rest sourced from reference TRBV28 and TRBJ2-1, is DVKVTQSSRYLVKRTGEKVFLECVQDMDHENMFWYRQDPGLGLRLIYFSYDVKMKEKGDIPEGYSVSREKKERFSLILESASTNQTSMYLCASSPKRGGRYNEQFFGPGTRLTVL.

CDR3 sequence reads: CASSQVQTGLAEAFF. The DNA of the CDR3 is TGCGCCAGCAGCCAAGTCCAGACAGGGTTGGCTGAAGCTTTCTTT. The chain uses TRBV4-3 and TRBJ1-1, with 7 bases aligning to TRBD1. Germline V gene data show CDR1 as LGHNA and CDR2 as YSLEER. The CDR3 spans 15 residues. The V gene end was trimmed by 1 base and the J gene end by 6 bases; junction bases not matched to a gene: 8.

The rearrangement links TRBV7-3 to TRBJ2-6; 8 bases agree with TRBD2. This CDR3 spans 15 amino acids. Per the germline V gene, CDR1 is SGHTA and CDR2 is FQGTGA. Unmatched junction bases numbered 2, after V lost 4 bases and J lost 3 bases. CDR3 coding DNA: TGTGCCAGCAGCTCCCTAGCGGGTGGGGCCAACGTCCTGACTTTC. Its protein product is CASSSLAGGANVLTF. Full variable domain (remainder filled in from reference TRBV7-3 and TRBJ2-6): GAGVSQTPSNKVTEKGKYVELRCDPISGHTALYWYRQSLGQGPEFLIYFQGTGAADDSGLPNDRFFAVRPEGSVSTLKIQRTERGDSAVYLCASSSLAGGANVLTFGAGSRLTVL.

The CDR3, as DNA: TGTGCCAGCAGCGCCCGGGACAGGGAATACGAGCAGTACTTC. Protein sequence: CASSARDREYEQYF. The rearrangement uses TRBV7-8 and TRBJ2-7; 9 nucleotides agree with TRBD1. V was pared by 5 bases and J by 4 bases, with 6 bases of the junction left unmatched. CDR3 size: 14 residues. The germline CDR1 and CDR2 sequences are SGHVS and FQNEAQ.

The chain is built from TRBV11-2 and TRBJ1-2, with 9 bases that match TRBD1. CDR3 length: 14 amino acids. Germline V lookup: CDR1 SGHAT, CDR2 FQNNGV. J was trimmed by 7 bases and V by 5 bases; bases with no gene match: 8. The CDR3 sequence is CASSLHPGQGGYTF. For the CDR3, the DNA is TGTGCCAGCAGCCTGCACCCGGGACAGGGTGGCTACACCTTC.

There are a few counts of this clone. J is TRBJ1-2 and V is TRBV7-2; 12 positions agree with TRBD1. J gave up 10 bases and V 5 bases, and 8 bases lay outside the gene matches. The germline V gene encodes CDR1 SGHTA and CDR2 FQGNSA. This CDR3 is built from 14 residues. The CDR3 DNA is TGTGCCAGCAGCACCCCGGGACAGGGGGCCTCCTACACCTTC. Translating gives CASSTPGQGASYTF.

CDR3 amino acids: CASSYSETDYEQYF. The CDR3 DNA is TGTGCCAGCAGTTACTCGGAGACAGATTACGAGCAGTACTTC. The V call is TRBV6-5, the J call TRBJ2-7; a weak D match, TRBD1 (5 bases). CDR1 and CDR2 (germline): MNHEY, SVGAGI. The CDR3 length is 14 residues. V was cut by 0 bases and J by 4 bases, with 10 bases left in between.

This chain joins TRBV10-2 and TRBJ2-6; D gene ambiguous. V lost 0 bases and J lost 1, with 7 bases in between. CDR3 length: 16 amino acids. The V gene's germline CDR1 is WSHSY and CDR2 SAAADI. The CDR3 sequence is CASSESLYSGANVLTF. The CDR3 DNA sequence: TGCGCCAGCAGTGAGTCGTTGTATTCTGGGGCCAACGTCCTGACTTTC.